Listed below are T cell receptor beta chains from one sample, sequenced in a study of OX40 agonist ivuxolimab in advanced cancers. Measured with immunoSEQ multiplex PCR; TCRdb has only the in-frame clones, and not every one. Of tens of thousands of clones in the sample, about 91% were seen once. The sample consisted of CD4+ or CD8+ T cells sorted from blood, taken in a trial of the OX40 agonist ivuxolimab. The receptors derive from an adult with an advanced solid tumor such as melanoma, head and neck, liver or kidney cancer. The CDR3 runs from the conserved cysteine through the conserved F or W. The order of the fields is J gene, V gene, D gene, CDR3 protein, CDR3 DNA. A D gene is named only where the DNA matches it firmly.

TRBJ2-2 TRBV25-1 TRBD2 CASSELAGTGELFF TGTGCCAGCAGCGAACTAGCGGGAACTGGGGAGCTGTTTTTT
TRBJ1-1 TRBV10-3 NA CAIRLSGFTEAFF TGTGCCATCAGACTATCAGGGTTCACTGAAGCTTTCTTT
TRBJ1-2 TRBV29-1 NA CSALGPTEGGYTF TGCAGCGCCTTGGGACCGACCGAGGGGGGCTACACCTTC
TRBJ1-2 TRBV10-3 TRBD1 CAISESQGANYGYTF TGTGCCATCAGTGAGTCGCAGGGGGCTAACTATGGCTACACCTTC
TRBJ2-7 TRBV29-1 NA CSVYTGRHEQYF TGCAGCGTTTACACCGGGAGACACGAGCAGTACTTC
TRBJ2-3 TRBV10-3 TRBD2 CAISESGGRGGTDTQYF TGTGCCATCAGTGAATCAGGAGGGCGGGGGGGGACAGATACGCAGTATTTT
TRBJ2-7 TRBV19 NA CASSGTFTYEQYF TGTGCCAGTAGTGGGACTTTTACCTACGAGCAGTACTTC
TRBJ2-3 TRBV9 TRBD2 CASSPGLAGTDTQYF TGTGCCAGCAGCCCGGGACTAGCGGGTACAGATACGCAGTATTTT
TRBJ2-7 TRBV10-2 NA CASRETASYEQYF TGCGCCAGCAGGGAGACAGCCTCCTACGAGCAGTACTTC
TRBJ2-2 TRBV19 TRBD1 CASSTTGVSQPGELFF TGTGCCAGTAGTACCACAGGGGTCTCGCAGCCCGGGGAGCTGTTTTTT